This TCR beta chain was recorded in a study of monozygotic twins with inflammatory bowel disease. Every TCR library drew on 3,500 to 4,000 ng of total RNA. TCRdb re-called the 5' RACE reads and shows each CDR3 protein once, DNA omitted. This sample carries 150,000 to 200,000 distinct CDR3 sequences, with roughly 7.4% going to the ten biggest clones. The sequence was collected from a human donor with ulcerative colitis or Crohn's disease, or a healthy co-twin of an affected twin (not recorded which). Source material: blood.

The CDR3 sequence: CASSSDGREMETQYF. The chain links TRBV12-3 or TRBV12-4 to TRBJ2-5; the TRBD2 assignment by TCRdb is unverifiable without DNA. The CDR3 contains 15 residues.